The present T cell receptor (beta chain) was sequenced within a study of CD8 T cells in ankylosing spondylitis. Study conclusions and caveats: Ankylosing spondylitis blood appeared to carry a characteristic TCR beta motif of roughly 8 highly homologous variants. Previously reported in reactive arthritis synovial fluid and blood were some of the motif variants. As reported, disease-linked clones showed significant enrichment in matched ankylosing spondylitis synovial fluid.

CDR3 length equals 14 residues. Trimming removed 0 bases from V and 2 bases from J, with 6 bases in between. Germline assignment: CDR1 MGHRA and CDR2 YSYEKL. In the case of this clonotype: Its antigen remains unknown.

TCRdb reprocessed the 5' RACE reads via MiXCR and lists one record per CDR3 protein. This sample yields under 450,000 distinct CDR3 sequences, of which about a sixth are seen a single time; about 0.94% belongs to the top ten. This sequence joins TRBV4-1 and TRBJ2-3; D uncertain. This TCR came from a male donor with ankylosing spondylitis. The sample was blood, either unsorted or a sorted T cell fraction (not recorded which). The CDR3 DNA sequence: TGCGCCAGCAGCCAAGAGTTCACCACAGATACGCAGTATTTT. Translating it yields CASSQEFTTDTQYF.